A single sample is the source of the 12 T cell receptor beta chains below, sequenced in a study of T cell repertoires in cytomegalovirus infection (dated by TCRdb to the late 2010s). The sequencer was an Illumina HiSeq 1500. Using fastp trimming at Q25 and MiXCR clonotype assembly, TCRdb reanalyzed the public sequencing data and kept in-frame beta chains. Every distinct CDR3 protein forms one entry, paired with its most common genes and DNA. Present in this sample are over 300,000 distinct CDR3 sequences, roughly 9.5% of which were seen just once. Jointly, the top ten make up about 4.5% of the sample. Sequencing input: PBMCs. The receptors shown here come from a human donor in good health (CMV status not recorded). Some clones in this sample may be carry-over from other donors' samples.

The chain links TRBV20-1 to TRBJ1-6, with 7 nucleotides matching TRBD1. The length of the CDR3 is 17 residues. CDR1 is DFQATT and CDR2 is SNEGSKA in the germline V gene (reference sequence). With 0 bases clipped from V and 8 bases from J, the junction kept 13 bases outside the gene matches. The CDR3 sequence is CSAREGTVNTWDSPLHF. In DNA form, the CDR3 reads TGCAGTGCTAGAGAGGGGACAGTCAACACGTGGGATTCACCCCTCCACTTT.

In this sample, this clonotype turned up many times. The chain combines TRBV7-8 with TRBJ2-1, with D maybe TRBD2 (5 bases). V was trimmed by 5 bases and J by 8 bases, leaving 19 bases between them. CDR1 is SGHVS and CDR2 is FQNEAQ in the germline V gene. CDR3 size: 15 residues. DNA of the CDR3: TGTGCCAGCAGCCCCCCCGCTCGAGGGAAATATGAGCAGTTCTTC. Translation: CASSPPARGKYEQFF.

The chain couples TRBV7-6 to TRBJ2-1; no reliable D call. This CDR3 is built from 13 residues. V lost 4 bases and J lost 5, with 9 bases in between. The germline V gene encodes CDR1 SGHVS and CDR2 FNYEAQ. Here the CDR3 reads CASSSTTNNEQFF. The CDR3 region has the DNA TGTGCCAGCAGCTCCACCACTAACAATGAGCAGTTCTTC.

This clonotype was observed a handful of times. The chain combines TRBV19 with TRBJ2-1, with 10 bases lining up with TRBD2. The CDR3 loop spans 15 amino acids. The trim removed 6 bases at V and 7 bases at J, leaving 9 bases unmatched. Germline assignment: CDR1 LNHDA and CDR2 SQIVND (reference sequence). As DNA, the CDR3 is TGTGCCAGTAGCCTTCTTCCGGGACTAGCGAATGAGCAGTTCTTC. It codes for CASSLLPGLANEQFF.

This clonotype has just a few counts. CDR3 sequence: CSASSGPYEQYF. Here the CDR3 DNA reads TGCAGTGCTAGTAGCGGGCCCTACGAGCAGTACTTC. V gene TRBV20-1 combines with J gene TRBJ2-7, with TRBD2 identical over 7 bases. There are 12 residues in the CDR3. With V trimmed by 3 bases and J by 2 bases, 1 base remained unmatched. Looked up from germline, CDR1 is DFQATT and CDR2 is SNEGSKA (reference sequence).

Of note for this clonotype: A much larger clone sits a single nucleotide away, making a read error possible. The CDR3: CATSYPTSPNTEAFF. The CDR3 bases are TGTGCCACCAGTTACCCTACAAGTCCGAACACTGAAGCTTTCTTT. The chain employs TRBV24-1 and TRBJ1-1; D is undetermined. Germline values: CDR1 KGHDR, CDR2 SFDVKD. The CDR3 contains 15 residues. V lost 6 bases and J 1 base, leaving 14 bases between the germline ends.

This chain connects TRBV24-1 to TRBJ2-1; 10 bases are a match to TRBD1. The V and J ends lost 1 base and 7 bases, in that order; junction bases with no gene match: 3. The CDR3 has 15 residues. CDR1 and CDR2 (germline): KGHDR, SFDVKD. CDR3 sequence (DNA): TGTGCCACCAGTGATTTCGGACAGGGGGGAAATGAGCAGTTCTTC. This sequence encodes CATSDFGQGGNEQFF.

This sequence joins TRBV7-2 and TRBJ1-1, with unresolved D. Per the germline V gene, CDR1 is SGHTA and CDR2 is FQGNSA. There are 13 residues in the CDR3. V was clipped by 4 bases and J by 1 base, with 7 bases between them. The CDR3 loop reads CASSSPWNTEAFF. CDR3 nucleotides: TGTGCCAGCAGCTCCCCCTGGAACACTGAAGCTTTCTTT.

This clonotype was detected ten times or more. The chain recombines TRBV7-2 with TRBJ1-1; D is unclear. Trimming left V 3 bases short and J 10 bases short, with 21 bases between. This CDR3 contains 15 residues. In germline, CDR1 is SGHTA, CDR2 FQGNSA. The CDR3 is CASSFAGPPGEGAFF. Here the CDR3 DNA reads TGTGCCAGCAGCTTCGCGGGCCCACCCGGAGAGGGAGCTTTCTTT.

The chain is built from TRBV12-3 or TRBV12-4 and TRBJ1-1; D remains ambiguous. This CDR3 is 13 amino acids long. Between the trimmed V and J ends, which lost 6 bases and 0 bases, there was a span of 8 bases. CDR3 loop: CASRIRVNTEAFF. For the CDR3, the DNA is TGTGCCAGCAGGATAAGGGTGAACACTGAAGCTTTCTTT.

This clonotype has ten or more counts. This chain connects TRBV5-6 to TRBJ2-7; 7 nucleotides line up with TRBD1. CDR3 length: 15 residues. CDR1 and CDR2 from the germline V gene are SGHDT and YYEEEE. The V and J ends lost 4 bases and 4 bases, in that order; junction bases with no gene match: 11. The CDR3 nucleotides are TGTGCCAGCAGCCTGAATGGGCAGGGGGTTTACGAGCAGTACTTC. Translation gives CASSLNGQGVYEQYF.

The sample holds a few counts of this clonotype. The chain joins TRBV11-2 to TRBJ1-2, with D unresolved. CDR3 length equals 13 residues. The V end was cut by 1 base, the J end by 6 bases, with 9 bases between. CDR1 and CDR2 (germline): SGHAT, FQNNGV. This chain's CDR3 is CASSLGSPDGYTF. The CDR3 region has the DNA TGTGCCAGCAGCTTAGGGTCCCCTGATGGCTACACCTTC. The entire variable domain, with the rest obtained from reference TRBV11-2 and TRBJ1-2, is as follows: EAGVAQSPRYKIIEKRQSVAFWCNPISGHATLYWYQQILGQGPKLLIQFQNNGVVDDSQLPKDRFSAERLKGVDSTLKIQPAKLEDSAVYLCASSLGSPDGYTFGSGTRLTVV.